The entry below describes one T cell receptor beta chain. Its antigen is unknown. Some clones are missing from TCRdb's copy, which holds only in-frame ones; the method was immunoSEQ multiplex PCR. This sample has more than 2 million clones; over 85% occur once, and the top ten carry about 1.7%. The sample is drawn from a study of shared clonotypes between healthy human individuals. Naive CD8 isolation took CD45RO-negative cells positively selected for CCR7 and excluded terminally differentiated effector memory CD45RA+ cells. Each of the donors was a healthy adult who was HIV-negative and had not had a recent acute infection or vaccination. This CDR3 is built from 12 residues. Trimming removed 5 bases from V and 2 bases from J, with 8 bases in between. Germline CDR1 reads SQVTM; CDR2 reads ANQGSEA. Study results and limitations: Naive subsets generally had larger estimated richness than memory subsets. A few donors showed sharing of roughly 5% of naive CD4 clonotypes. Though the depth was large, rarefaction showed that sorted-subset sequencing was incomplete.

The sequenced sample was naive CD8+ T cells from PBMCs. The TCR originated in a man aged 18 to 35 in good health. Some clones in this sample may be carry-over from other donors' samples. The rearrangement uses TRBV29-1 and TRBJ2-3; D call uncertain. CDR3 nucleotides: TGCAGCGTTTCAGCGTTCACAGATACGCAGTATTTT. Protein sequence: CSVSAFTDTQYF.